The following is a TCR beta chain sequence with its context. Its target is unknown. The record originates from a study of CD8+CD57+ T cells in acquired aplastic anemia. Study-wide results and caveats: The study found no significant CD8+ Simpson's diversity difference between patients and controls.

TCR beta VDJ combinations and CDR3 sequences were profiled from genomic DNA. Each CDR3 protein gets one entry after TCRdb re-called the reads with MiXCR. The sample has 150,000 or so distinct CDR3 sequences, around 50% seen once; the top ten hold roughly 1.1%. Those patients picked for sequencing had displayed CD8+CD57+ cell expansion on flow cytometry. At blood sampling, none of the patients had yet received therapy. V lost 3 bases and J lost 7; bases outside the gene matches: 10. Germline V gene lookup returns CDR1 DFQATT and CDR2 SNEGSKA (reference sequence). The CDR3 loop spans 14 amino acids. The receptor comes from a human donor with aplastic anemia. The V gene is TRBV20-1, the J gene TRBJ1-1, with TRBD1 identical over 8 bases. Sequencing used sorted CD4+, CD8+, or CD8+CD57+ T cells (not recorded which) from PBMCs. Here the CDR3 reads CSARAADRGYEAFF. The CDR3 nucleotides are TGCAGTGCTAGGGCCGCCGACAGGGGATATGAAGCTTTCTTT.